This TCR beta chain derives from a study of blood T cells in healthy people across ages. Turning to the study itself: Roughly one uniquely barcoded beta molecule per two T cells was captured.

A J-beta primer mix and a sample-barcoded 5' primer were used in a second PCR of roughly 7 to 12 cycles. TCRdb passed the 5' RACE reads through MiXCR, listing each CDR3 protein once. The sample carries about a million distinct CDR3 sequences, about 51% recorded once. Study-level results: Per million T cells, TCR beta diversity dropped about linearly as age rose.

This clonotype was seen more than once but under ten times. Antigen: not known. The material sequenced was blood. This clonotype was sampled from a woman in her fifties or sixties in good health.

This CDR3 reads CASSKVAGIKGHEQYF. DNA of the CDR3: TGTGCCAGCAGCAAAGTGGCAGGCATCAAGGGTCACGAGCAGTACTTC. The chain joins TRBV21-1 to TRBJ2-5. With the DNA end fitting TRBJ2-7 better, the J assignment may be wrong. TRBV21-1 is designated a pseudogene. This CDR3 has 16 amino acids.